This T cell receptor (beta chain) stems from a study of T cell responses to AZD1222 COVID-19 vaccine. Notes on the study in general: Spike-specific TCR breadth and depth grew following two AZD1222 doses. The CD4 TCRs associated with vaccination extended across spike and predominated at 160-218 and 743-854. After the peak T cell response, and only then, were repertoires sampled.

Concerning this clone itself: Its specificity is not known.

The assay was immunoSEQ multiplex PCR, and TCRdb's table has in-frame clones only and misses some. The repertoire holds fewer than 100,000 clones, with roughly 89% as singletons. The CDR3 contains 14 residues. J was trimmed by 5 bases and V by 8 bases; bases with no gene match: 10. From germline, CDR1 is LNHDA and CDR2 SQIVND (reference sequence). Source: peripheral blood, taken 28 days after the second AZD1222 dose. The gene calls are TRBV19 and TRBJ1-2, with TRBD1 matching over 8 bases. This clonotype originated in an adult who received the AZD1222 COVID-19 vaccine. The CDR3 loop reads CASYDQGAPYGYTF. CDR3 DNA: TGTGCCAGTTACGACCAGGGGGCTCCGTATGGCTACACCTTC. The full variable domain, completed using reference TRBV19 and TRBJ1-2, is DGGITQSPKYLFRKEGQNVTLSCEQNLNHDAMYWYRQDPGQGLRLIYYSQIVNDFQKGDIAEGYSVSREKKESFPLTVTSAQKNPTAFYLCASYDQGAPYGYTFGSGTRLTVV.